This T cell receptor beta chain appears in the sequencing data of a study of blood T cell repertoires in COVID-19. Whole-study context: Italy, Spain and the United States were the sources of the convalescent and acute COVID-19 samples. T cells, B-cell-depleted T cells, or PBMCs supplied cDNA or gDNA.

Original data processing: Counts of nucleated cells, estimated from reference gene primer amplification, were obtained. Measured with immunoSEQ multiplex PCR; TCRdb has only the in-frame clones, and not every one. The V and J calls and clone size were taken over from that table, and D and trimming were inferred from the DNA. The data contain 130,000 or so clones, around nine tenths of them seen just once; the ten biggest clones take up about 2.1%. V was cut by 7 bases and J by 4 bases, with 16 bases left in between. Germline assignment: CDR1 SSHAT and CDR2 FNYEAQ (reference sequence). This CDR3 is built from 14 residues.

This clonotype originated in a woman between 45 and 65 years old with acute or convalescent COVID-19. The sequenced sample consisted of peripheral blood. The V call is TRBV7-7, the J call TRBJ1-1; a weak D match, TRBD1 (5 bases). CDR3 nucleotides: TGTGCCAGCACTTCGTTGGAGGGGTCCACTGAAGCTTTCTTT. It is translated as CASTSLEGSTEAFF. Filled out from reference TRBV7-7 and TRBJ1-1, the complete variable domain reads GAGVSQSPRYKVTKRGQDVTLRCDPISSHATLYWYQQALGQGPEFLTYFNYEAQPDKSGLPSDRFSAERPEGSISTLTIQRTEQRDSAMYRCASTSLEGSTEAFFGQGTRLTVV.